The clone carrying this TCR beta chain has just a few counts. The data originate from a study of early T cells in non-severe SARS-CoV-2 infection. Germline values: CDR1 SNHLY, CDR2 FYNNEI. V lost 4 bases to trimming and J lost 8 bases, with 14 bases between them. The CDR3 length is 13 residues. cDNA molecules, individually, were tagged with unique molecular identifiers. TCRdb reprocessed the 5' RACE reads via MiXCR and lists one record per CDR3 protein. The data contain tens of thousands of distinct CDR3 sequences, around 14% of them singletons. Sequencing used whole blood. The chain combines TRBV2 with TRBJ1-2, with D hard to call. The sequence came from an adult who was a healthcare worker with PCR-confirmed SARS-CoV-2 infection or an uninfected control (not recorded which). The CDR3 DNA follows: TGTGCCAGCAGTGGCTCCCGATTGGGCGGCTACACCTTC. It is translated as CASSGSRLGGYTF. Looking up the rest from reference TRBV2 and TRBJ1-2 gives the full variable domain: EPEVTQTPSHQVTQMGQEVILRCVPISNHLYFYWYRQILGQKVEFLVSFYNNEISEKSEIFDDQFSVERPDGSNFTLKIRSTKLEDSAMYFCASSGSRLGGYTFGSGTRLTVV.